This T cell receptor beta chain was documented in a study of blood T cell repertoires in COVID-19. Looking at the study overall: Sources were T cells, B-cell-depleted T cells, or PBMCs; the material itself was cDNA or gDNA.

The authors' processing: Amplification from reference gene primers served as the basis for estimated nucleated cell counts. Repertoires were generated with immunoSEQ multiplex PCR, while TCRdb's copy carries only in-frame clones and drops some. D and trimming were read from the DNA, whereas the V and J calls and clone size are those reported in that table. Altogether 200,000 to 250,000 clones are present, about nine tenths being singletons, with the ten largest covering approximately 6.1%. The germline V gene encodes CDR1 LNHDA and CDR2 SQIVND (reference sequence). V lost 3 bases and J lost 6, with 12 bases in between. The CDR3 has 14 residues.

Material: peripheral blood. The V and J genes are TRBV19 and TRBJ1-5; TRBD1 might be the D (5 bases). This TCR came from a man older than 75 with acute or convalescent COVID-19. CDR3 sequence (DNA): TGTGCCAGTAGTATTGCCGGGAGGGGTCAGCCCCAGCATTTT. Protein product: CASSIAGRGQPQHF. The full variable domain, its missing parts supplied by reference TRBV19 and TRBJ1-5, is DGGITQSPKYLFRKEGQNVTLSCEQNLNHDAMYWYRQDPGQGLRLIYYSQIVNDFQKGDIAEGYSVSREKKESFPLTVTSAQKNPTAFYLCASSIAGRGQPQHFGDGTRLSIL.